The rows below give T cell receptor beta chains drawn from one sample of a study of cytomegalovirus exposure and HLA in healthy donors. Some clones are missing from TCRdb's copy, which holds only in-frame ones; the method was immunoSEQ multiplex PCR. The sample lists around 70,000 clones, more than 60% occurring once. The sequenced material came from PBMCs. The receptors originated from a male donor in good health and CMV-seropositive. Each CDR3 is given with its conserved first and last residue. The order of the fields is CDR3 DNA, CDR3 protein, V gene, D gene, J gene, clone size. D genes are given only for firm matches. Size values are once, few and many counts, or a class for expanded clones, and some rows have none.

cdr3_nt: TGTGCCAGCAGTCTGGCGGGAGATGTAGATACGCAGTATTTT; cdr3_aa: CASSLAGDVDTQYF; v_call: TRBV7-2; d_call: TRBD2; j_call: TRBJ2-3; clone_size: .
cdr3_nt: TGTGCCAGCAGCTTAGAGGGGGGGGGTTGGAACACTGAAGCTTTCTTT; cdr3_aa: CASSLEGGGWNTEAFF; v_call: TRBV7-9; d_call: .; j_call: TRBJ1-1; clone_size: .
cdr3_nt: TGTGCCAGCAGCTTGGGGGACAGACTGAACACTGAAGCTTTCTTT; cdr3_aa: CASSLGDRLNTEAFF; v_call: TRBV7-6; d_call: TRBD1; j_call: TRBJ1-1; clone_size: .
cdr3_nt: TGCGCCAGCAGCCAGGGTACAGGGCCGGCGGAGCAGTACTTC; cdr3_aa: CASSQGTGPAEQYF; v_call: TRBV4-1; d_call: .; j_call: TRBJ2-7; clone_size: once
cdr3_nt: TGTGCCAGCAGCCGAGAGATAGCGGGCTCCTACGAGCAGTACTTC; cdr3_aa: CASSREIAGSYEQYF; v_call: TRBV7-9; d_call: TRBD2; j_call: TRBJ2-7; clone_size: .
cdr3_nt: TGTGCCAGCAGCTCCCTGGACAGGGAGGTAGAGAACACCATATATTTT; cdr3_aa: CASSSLDREVENTIYF; v_call: TRBV7-6; d_call: TRBD1; j_call: TRBJ1-3; clone_size: .
cdr3_nt: TGTGCCAGCAGCGTAGAGGCAGGTGGCAATGAGCAGTTCTTC; cdr3_aa: CASSVEAGGNEQFF; v_call: TRBV9; d_call: .; j_call: TRBJ2-1; clone_size: few
cdr3_nt: TGTGCCAGCAGCTTAGGACAGGGACGAACAGATACGCAGTATTTT; cdr3_aa: CASSLGQGRTDTQYF; v_call: TRBV7-2; d_call: TRBD1; j_call: TRBJ2-3; clone_size: .
cdr3_nt: TGCGCCAGCAGCTTGGCGACAGGGCGGACACATGGCTACACCTTC; cdr3_aa: CASSLATGRTHGYTF; v_call: TRBV5-1; d_call: TRBD1; j_call: TRBJ1-2; clone_size: once
cdr3_nt: TGCGCCAGCAGCCCCACAGGGGTCAGCTACGAGCAGTACTTC; cdr3_aa: CASSPTGVSYEQYF; v_call: TRBV5-1; d_call: TRBD1; j_call: TRBJ2-7; clone_size: .
cdr3_nt: TGTGCCAGCAGCTTATCCCCCCGTCAAGAGACCCAGTACTTC; cdr3_aa: CASSLSPRQETQYF; v_call: TRBV7-8; d_call: .; j_call: TRBJ2-5; clone_size: .
cdr3_nt: TGCAGCGTGGACGGACAGGGGACTTTCTTT; cdr3_aa: CSVDGQGTFF; v_call: TRBV29-1; d_call: TRBD1; j_call: TRBJ1-1; clone_size: few
cdr3_nt: TGTGCCAGCAGAGATCGGGAGGTGATATACGAGCAGTACTTC; cdr3_aa: CASRDREVIYEQYF; v_call: TRBV28; d_call: TRBD2; j_call: TRBJ2-7; clone_size: few
cdr3_nt: TGTGCCAGCAGCTTAGGTCGTACAGTAACAGATACGCAGTATTTT; cdr3_aa: CASSLGRTVTDTQYF; v_call: TRBV7-9; d_call: .; j_call: TRBJ2-3; clone_size: once
cdr3_nt: TGTGCCAGCAGCTTAGTGGAGGGGCGCTACGAGCAGTACTTC; cdr3_aa: CASSLVEGRYEQYF; v_call: TRBV11-1; d_call: .; j_call: TRBJ2-7; clone_size: .
cdr3_nt: TGTGCCAGCACTCCGGGGGGCGAGCAGTACTTC; cdr3_aa: CASTPGGEQYF; v_call: TRBV2; d_call: TRBD2; j_call: TRBJ2-7; clone_size: .
cdr3_nt: TGTGCCAGCAGCTTAGTCGGGACTAGCGACTACGAGCAGTACTTC; cdr3_aa: CASSLVGTSDYEQYF; v_call: TRBV11-2; d_call: TRBD2; j_call: TRBJ2-7; clone_size: .
cdr3_nt: TGTGCCAGCAGCGGAAGGGGTCTAGCGAGGAGCTCCTACAATGAGCAGTTCTTC; cdr3_aa: CASSGRGLARSSYNEQFF; v_call: TRBV7-2; d_call: .; j_call: TRBJ2-1; clone_size: .
cdr3_nt: TGTGCCAGCAGCCAACCCGGACAGGGCGGGGAGCAGTACTTC; cdr3_aa: CASSQPGQGGEQYF; v_call: TRBV4-2; d_call: TRBD1; j_call: TRBJ2-7; clone_size: .
cdr3_nt: TGTGCCAGCAGTGAAGGACAGGGGTCTCGGGAGGCTTTCTTT; cdr3_aa: CASSEGQGSREAFF; v_call: TRBV25-1; d_call: TRBD1; j_call: TRBJ1-1; clone_size: .
cdr3_nt: TGTGCCTGGAGTGGGGGACAGGGAGAACGATACTCTGGAAACACCATATATTTT; cdr3_aa: CAWSGGQGERYSGNTIYF; v_call: TRBV30; d_call: TRBD1; j_call: TRBJ1-3; clone_size: .
cdr3_nt: TGCGCCAGCAGCTTGGCCGGAGCTAGCACAGATACGCAGTATTTT; cdr3_aa: CASSLAGASTDTQYF; v_call: TRBV5-1; d_call: .; j_call: TRBJ2-3; clone_size: once
cdr3_nt: TGTGCCAGCCACTGGGGAGGGTCAAACACTGAAGCTTTCTTT; cdr3_aa: CASHWGGSNTEAFF; v_call: TRBV28; d_call: .; j_call: TRBJ1-1; clone_size: once
cdr3_nt: TGTGCCAGCTCACCAGACATACCGGGACAGGGGGCTCTTGGCTACACCTTC; cdr3_aa: CASSPDIPGQGALGYTF; v_call: TRBV18; d_call: TRBD1; j_call: TRBJ1-2; clone_size: .
cdr3_nt: TGTGCCACCAGGGACAGGGGTTATAATTCACCCCTCCACTTT; cdr3_aa: CATRDRGYNSPLHF; v_call: TRBV15; d_call: TRBD1; j_call: TRBJ1-6; clone_size: .
cdr3_nt: TGTGCCAGCCGGATTCCTGGGCAGGTCTATGGCTACACCTTC; cdr3_aa: CASRIPGQVYGYTF; v_call: TRBV27; d_call: .; j_call: TRBJ1-2; clone_size: .
cdr3_nt: TGTGCCAGCAGCTTAGAGCCGCTAGCGGGAAAGACCCAGTACTTC; cdr3_aa: CASSLEPLAGKTQYF; v_call: TRBV11-2; d_call: TRBD2; j_call: TRBJ2-5; clone_size: few
cdr3_nt: TGTGCCAGCAGCTTAAACCGACAGGGGACTGAAGCTTTCTTT; cdr3_aa: CASSLNRQGTEAFF; v_call: TRBV7-3; d_call: TRBD1; j_call: TRBJ1-1; clone_size: .
cdr3_nt: TGTGCCAGCAGCTTACCCGGGGGGGGCGAGCAGTACTTC; cdr3_aa: CASSLPGGGEQYF; v_call: TRBV7-8; d_call: TRBD2; j_call: TRBJ2-7; clone_size: .
cdr3_nt: TGTGCCAGTAGGGGCACTGCGGGGGGACAAGAGACCCAGTACTTC; cdr3_aa: CASRGTAGGQETQYF; v_call: TRBV19; d_call: TRBD2; j_call: TRBJ2-5; clone_size: .
cdr3_nt: TGTGCCAGCATGTGGCAGGGGACGAACACTGAAGCTTTCTTT; cdr3_aa: CASMWQGTNTEAFF; v_call: TRBV6-1; d_call: .; j_call: TRBJ1-1; clone_size: .
cdr3_nt: TGCGCCAGCAGCCAAGAGGGCAGAAACTATGGCTACACCTTC; cdr3_aa: CASSQEGRNYGYTF; v_call: TRBV4-1; d_call: .; j_call: TRBJ1-2; clone_size: .
cdr3_nt: TGTGCCTGGAGTGCGGACAGGGGCTATGGCTACACCTTC; cdr3_aa: CAWSADRGYGYTF; v_call: TRBV30; d_call: TRBD1; j_call: TRBJ1-2; clone_size: .
cdr3_nt: TGCGCCAGCAGCTTGGCAAGGGGGCAGGTCGGCACCGGGGAGCTGTTTTTT; cdr3_aa: CASSLARGQVGTGELFF; v_call: TRBV5-1; d_call: TRBD1; j_call: TRBJ2-2; clone_size: .
cdr3_nt: TGCGCCAGCAGCCAAGGACTAGCGGGAGACGAGCAGTACTTC; cdr3_aa: CASSQGLAGDEQYF; v_call: TRBV5-1; d_call: TRBD2; j_call: TRBJ2-7; clone_size: .
cdr3_nt: TGTGCCAGCAGAGCCCCGGGACAGGGGGCCTCTGAAGCTTTCTTT; cdr3_aa: CASRAPGQGASEAFF; v_call: TRBV6-5; d_call: TRBD1; j_call: TRBJ1-1; clone_size: few
cdr3_nt: TGTGCCAGCAGCTTGGCGACTAGCGGGAGGACAGATACGCAGTATTTT; cdr3_aa: CASSLATSGRTDTQYF; v_call: TRBV5-8; d_call: TRBD2; j_call: TRBJ2-3; clone_size: .
cdr3_nt: TGCGCCAGCAGCCAAGAAGAAAGCGGGGCGAACACCGGGGAGCTGTTTTTT; cdr3_aa: CASSQEESGANTGELFF; v_call: TRBV4-3; d_call: TRBD2; j_call: TRBJ2-2; clone_size: few
cdr3_nt: TGCGCCAGCAGCCAAGATTCGGGGGGAGAGACCCAGTACTTC; cdr3_aa: CASSQDSGGETQYF; v_call: TRBV4-1; d_call: TRBD2; j_call: TRBJ2-5; clone_size: .
cdr3_nt: TGCGCCAGCAGCCAAGAAGTCCCTAGAGCGAACACCGGGGAGCTGTTTTTT; cdr3_aa: CASSQEVPRANTGELFF; v_call: TRBV4-1; d_call: .; j_call: TRBJ2-2; clone_size: few
cdr3_nt: TGTGCCAGCAGCCCGACAGGGGGTGGGGGCTACACCTTC; cdr3_aa: CASSPTGGGGYTF; v_call: TRBV6-6; d_call: TRBD1; j_call: TRBJ1-2; clone_size: .
cdr3_nt: TGTGCCAGCAGTTTATGGGTGTCCCAGAAGAGGGCTTACGAGCAGTACTTC; cdr3_aa: CASSLWVSQKRAYEQYF; v_call: TRBV27; d_call: .; j_call: TRBJ2-7; clone_size: once
cdr3_nt: TGCGCCAGCAGCTTGGGGCCAGGGGGTGACTATGGCTACACCTTC; cdr3_aa: CASSLGPGGDYGYTF; v_call: TRBV5-1; d_call: TRBD1; j_call: TRBJ1-2; clone_size: few
cdr3_nt: TGTGCCAGCTCACTACCTGGACAGGGGGCGTTTGGCTACACCTTC; cdr3_aa: CASSLPGQGAFGYTF; v_call: TRBV18; d_call: TRBD1; j_call: TRBJ1-2; clone_size: .